This T cell receptor (beta chain) was obtained from a study of blood T cell repertoires in COVID-19. The CDR3 contains 16 residues. V was shortened by 3 bases and J by 0 bases, with 12 bases between the two germline ends. CDR1 and CDR2 (germline): MDHEN, SYDVKM. The protocol was immunoSEQ multiplex PCR, while the TCRdb copy is restricted to in-frame clones and leaves out a portion. The sample shows some 120,000 clones, around four fifths of them seen only once. The clonotype originates from a man older than 75 with COVID-19, enrolled during active disease. The chain carries TRBV28 and TRBJ1-3; the D gene is possibly TRBD1 (5 bases). Sequencing used peripheral blood. CDR3 residues: CASSFDGDFSGNTIYF. The CDR3 nucleotides are TGTGCCAGCAGTTTTGATGGGGACTTCTCTGGAAACACCATATATTTT.